The clone carrying this TCR beta chain was counted between two and nine times. The data stem from a study of patients and donors after allogeneic stem cell transplantation. TCRdb passed the RT-PCR reads through MiXCR, listing each CDR3 protein once. Among roughly 960,000 distinct CDR3 sequences listed, 18% were seen once. CDR1 and CDR2 from the germline V gene are SGHTA and FQGTGA. CDR3 length equals 16 residues. V was clipped by 1 base and J by 5 bases, with 14 bases between them. This chain joins TRBV7-3 and TRBJ2-2; no definite D call. The sequenced material came from blood, either unsorted or a sorted T cell fraction (not recorded which). This TCR derives from a human donor who was either an allogeneic HSCT recipient or a stem cell or donor lymphocyte infusion donor (not recorded which). It is not recorded whose cells these are; they may come from a transplant donor. The CDR3, as DNA: TGTGCCAGCAGCTTAAGTGGACCCCCGGGTACCGGGGAGCTGTTTTTT. This gives the protein CASSLSGPPGTGELFF. Filled out from reference TRBV7-3 and TRBJ2-2, the complete variable domain reads GAGVSQTPSNKVTEKGKYVELRCDPISGHTALYWYRQSLGQGPEFLIYFQGTGAADDSGLPNDRFFAVRPEGSVSTLKIQRTERGDSAVYLCASSLSGPPGTGELFFGEGSRLTVL.